The 3 T cell receptor beta chains reported below all come from one sample, sequenced in a study of T cells in Graves' hyperthyroidism and ophthalmopathy. Amplified TCR beta CDR3 regions derived from RNA transcripts. TCR CDR3 underwent first-round RT-PCR with the HTBI primer set. TCRdb reanalysed the multiplex PCR reads using MiXCR and keeps one entry per CDR3 protein. The sample carries roughly 520,000 distinct CDR3 sequences, roughly a quarter recorded once. The sequenced sample consisted of blood. The receptors shown here come from a woman in her twenties or thirties with Graves' ophthalmopathy.

This clonotype was detected many times. This may come from a read error, since a much larger clone is one base off. This sequence joins TRBV6-5 and TRBJ2-5; D is perhaps TRBD1 (6 bases). V was shortened by 4 bases and J by 4 bases, with 10 bases between the two germline ends. The germline gives CDR1 MNHEY, CDR2 SVGAGI. This CDR3 region has 13 residues. This CDR3 is CASSSTGLETQYF. CDR3 DNA: TGTGCCAGCAGTTCCACAGGGTTAGAGACCCAGTACTTC.

This clonotype was counted a single time. V and J are TRBV6-1 and TRBJ1-2; D may be TRBD1 (6 bases). The V end was cut by 7 bases, the J end by 4 bases, with 16 bases between. This CDR3 region has 14 residues. Germline V gives CDR1 MNHNS, CDR2 SASEGT. The CDR3, as DNA: TGTGCCAGCAACGGACAGCGCCCTCCCTATGGCTACACCTTC. It encodes CASNGQRPPYGYTF.

This clonotype was counted at least ten times. V usage is TRBV6-2 or TRBV6-3 and J usage is TRBJ1-5; possible D gene TRBD1, 6 bases. The CDR3 loop spans 16 amino acids. Germline V gives CDR1 MNHEY, CDR2 SVGEGT. The V end lost 6 bases, the J end lost 1 base, and 16 bases lay between the germline ends. CDR3 loop: CASSHGGPGSNQPQHF. CDR3 in DNA: TGTGCCAGCAGCCATGGGGGGCCCGGGAGCAATCAGCCCCAGCATTTT.